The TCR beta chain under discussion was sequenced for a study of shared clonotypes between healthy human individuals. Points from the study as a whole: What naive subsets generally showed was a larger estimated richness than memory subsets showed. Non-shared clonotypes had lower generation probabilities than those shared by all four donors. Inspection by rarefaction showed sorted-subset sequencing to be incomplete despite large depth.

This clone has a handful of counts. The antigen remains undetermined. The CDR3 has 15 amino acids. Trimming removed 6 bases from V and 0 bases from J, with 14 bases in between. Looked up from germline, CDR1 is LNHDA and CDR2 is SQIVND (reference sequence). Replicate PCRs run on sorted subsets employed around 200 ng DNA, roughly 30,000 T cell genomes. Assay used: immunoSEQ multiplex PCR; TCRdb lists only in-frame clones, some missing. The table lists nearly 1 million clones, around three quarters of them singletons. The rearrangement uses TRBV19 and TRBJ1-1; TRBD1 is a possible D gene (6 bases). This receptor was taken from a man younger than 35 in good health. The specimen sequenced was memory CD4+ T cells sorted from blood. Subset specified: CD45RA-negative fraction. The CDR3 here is CASRPETGLNTEAFF. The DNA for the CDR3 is TGTGCCAGTAGGCCCGAGACAGGACTGAACACTGAAGCTTTCTTT.